This paragraph reports one T cell receptor beta chain. A multiplex PCR was run with 60 Vbeta primers and 13 Jbeta primers. Profiled with immunoSEQ multiplex PCR; TCRdb holds only in-frame clones, not every one. The sample has over 100,000 clones, approximately 80% seen once. Looked up from germline, CDR1 is PRHDT and CDR2 is FYEKMQ (reference sequence). Trimming at V came to 3 bases and at J to 2 bases, leaving 10 bases not matched to a gene. The CDR3 loop spans 16 amino acids. This record comes from a study of cytomegalovirus exposure and HLA in healthy donors. The source of this sequence is a female donor in good health and CMV-seronegative. Specimen: PBMCs. This sequence joins TRBV13 and TRBJ2-7; 7 bases match TRBD2. DNA of the CDR3: TGTGCCAGCAGCTTCGGGGTTGCGGGGGAGACCTACGAGCAGTACTTC. Its translation is CASSFGVAGETYEQYF.